Given below is one TCR beta chain in context. What it binds is unknown. This CDR3 is also generated by other DNA sequences in the sample. The entry originates in a study of lymphopenia after photon versus proton radiotherapy. General study findings and limits: Relative stability marked proton patients; photon patients lost diversity and naive cells. After the lymphocyte nadir, photon-treated repertoires showed oligoclonal expansion, especially of CD8+ Temra cells. Better survival with proton therapy was suggested as possible, not demonstrated.

The germline V gene has CDR1 MGHDK and CDR2 SYGVNS. The CDR3 totals 15 residues. V lost 4 bases to trimming and J lost 0 bases; unmatched junction nucleotides: 3. Clones were read by immunoSEQ multiplex PCR, and TCRdb kept only the in-frame ones, dropping some. The table records over 35,000 clones, over 75% of them present only once. The clonotype was recovered from a woman between 70 and 85 years old with pancreatic cancer. This specimen was peripheral blood, taken from a patient treated with proton-based radiotherapy. V and J are TRBV25-1 and TRBJ2-3, with 8 nucleotides matching TRBD1. The CDR3 is CASSARTGSTDTQYF. As DNA, the CDR3 is TGTGCCAGCAGTGCGCGGACAGGGAGCACAGATACGCAGTATTTT. Based on the CDR3 plus reference TRBV25-1 and TRBJ2-3, the full variable domain is EADIYQTPRYLVIGTGKKITLECSQTMGHDKMYWYQQDPGMELHLIHYSYGVNSTEKGDLSSESTVSRIRTEHFPLTLESARPSHTSQYLCASSARTGSTDTQYFGPGTRLTVL.